This T cell receptor (beta chain) was sequenced in a study of T cells in Graves' hyperthyroidism and ophthalmopathy. Exclusion criteria comprised uncontrolled infection, other autoimmune disease, pregnancy or lactation. Clinical symptoms, serum thyroxine, TRAb, thyroid ultrasound and orbital computed tomography established diagnosis. The CDR3 regions of TCR beta were amplified from RNA transcripts. An initial round of RT-PCR targeting the TCR CDR3 relied on the HTBI primer set. Using its own MiXCR run on the multiplex PCR reads, TCRdb lists one record per CDR3 protein. The sample has about 510,000 distinct CDR3 sequences, 35% to 50% seen once; the top ten hold approximately 44%. Study observations and caveats: Ophthalmopathy was predicted by the model a median of roughly 6.6 months ahead of onset.

The germline CDR1 and CDR2 sequences are MNHEY and SVGEGT. This CDR3 region has 12 residues. Trimming removed 2 bases from V and 5 bases from J, with 6 bases in between. Of note for this clonotype: Its target is not known.

Sequenced: peripheral blood or thyroid tissue (not recorded which). V and J are TRBV6-2 or TRBV6-3 and TRBJ2-5; D remains unclear. The source is an adult woman with Graves' disease, either hyperthyroidism or ophthalmopathy (not recorded which). The CDR3 spells CASSYSWETQYF. In DNA, the CDR3 is TGTGCCAGCAGTTACAGCTGGGAGACCCAGTACTTC.